One and the same sample provided the 27 T cell receptor beta chains below, sequenced in a study of blood T cell repertoires in COVID-19. Libraries were prepared by immunoSEQ multiplex PCR; TCRdb keeps only in-frame clonotypes and omits some of them. The top ten hold 8.8% of the sample, which has over 55,000 clones, about four fifths seen once. The material sequenced was peripheral blood. Receptor source: a man between 45 and 60 years old with active COVID-19.

The V gene is TRBV3-1 (or the pseudogene TRBV3-2), the J gene TRBJ1-2; D is perhaps TRBD1 (5 bases). The CDR3 spans 16 residues. Germline V gene lookup returns CDR1 LGHDT and CDR2 YNNKEL (reference sequence). V was cut by 5 bases and J by 2 bases, with 18 bases left in between. CDR3 sequence: CASSGDGRDWNYGYTF. CDR3 coding DNA: TGTGCCAGCAGCGGTGACGGCCGGGACTGGAACTATGGCTACACCTTC.

This clone has just a few counts. V and J are TRBV27 and TRBJ2-1; D is ambiguous. V lost 5 bases to trimming and J lost 3 bases, with 14 bases between them. This CDR3 region has 15 residues. CDR1 MNHEY and CDR2 SMNVEV come from the germline V gene (reference sequence). CDR3 protein: CASSIDGRIYNEQFF. Written as DNA, the CDR3 is TGTGCCAGCAGTATTGATGGGCGAATCTACAATGAGCAGTTCTTC.

J is TRBJ2-1 and V is TRBV5-1; 8 nucleotides align to TRBD1. The length of the CDR3 is 15 residues. The V segment lost 3 bases and the J segment 8 bases; nucleotides outside the gene matches: 10. Germline CDR1 SGHRS, CDR2 YFSETQ. The CDR3 coding sequence is TGCGCCAGCAGCTCCACGGGACAGGTCTTCGATGAGCAGTTCTTC. Protein: CASSSTGQVFDEQFF.

The rearrangement uses TRBV30 and TRBJ1-1, with TRBD1 as a possible D gene (6 bases). V was pared by 3 bases and J by 3 bases, with 14 bases between. This CDR3 spans 14 amino acids. Looked up from germline, CDR1 is GTSNPN and CDR2 is SVGIG (reference sequence). In nucleotides, the CDR3 is TGTGCCTGGAGCCGGGACACCCGAGACACTGAAGCTTTCTTT. This encodes CAWSRDTRDTEAFF.

The chain links TRBV4-1 to TRBJ1-2, with D hard to call. With 0 bases removed from V and 13 bases from J, the gap between germline ends came to 21 bases. The CDR3 loop spans 15 amino acids. In germline, CDR1 is MGHRA, CDR2 YSYEKL. CDR3 sequence (DNA): TGCGCCAGCAGCCAAGATGAGGGCAGGTTGGTCTCCTGCACCTTC. It translates to CASSQDEGRLVSCTF.

V and J are TRBV6-5 and TRBJ2-7, with D perhaps matching TRBD2 (5 bases). The CDR3 has 14 amino acids. Germline V gives CDR1 MNHEY, CDR2 SVGAGI. CDR3 coding DNA: TGTGCAGCGGCCGTGAGCCGATTTTCCTACGAGCAGTACTTC. The encoded protein is CAAAVSRFSYEQYF.

The chain has TRBV5-1 and TRBJ2-2; D perhaps matches TRBD1 (5 bases). The ends were cut back, 0 bases at V and 0 bases at J, with 6 bases in the middle. Germline V gene lookup returns CDR1 SGHRS and CDR2 YFSETQ. The CDR3 covers 15 residues. CDR3 coding DNA: TGCGCCAGCAGCTTGGACAGGCCGAACACCGGGGAGCTGTTTTTT. As protein: CASSLDRPNTGELFF.

J is TRBJ1-5 and V is TRBV6-6; D gene uncertain. Per the germline V gene, CDR1 is MNHNY and CDR2 is SVGAGI (reference sequence). Trimming stripped 5 bases from V and 2 bases from J, with 13 bases between. The CDR3 is made up of 15 amino acids. CDR3 region: CASSREWLGNQPQHF. The CDR3 DNA sequence: TGTGCCAGCAGTAGGGAGTGGCTCGGCAATCAGCCCCAGCATTTT.

This chain uses TRBV7-8 with TRBJ1-1, with TRBD1 as a possible D gene (5 bases). This CDR3 has 15 amino acids. V shed 1 base and J shed 3 bases, with 12 bases lying between them. Germline V CDR1 and CDR2: SGHVS, FQNEAQ. CDR3 amino acids: CASSLGAAGDTEAFF. Here the CDR3 DNA reads TGTGCCAGCAGCTTAGGGGCGGCGGGGGACACTGAAGCTTTCTTT. Complete variable domain (other parts from reference TRBV7-8 and TRBJ1-1): GAGVSQSPRYKVAKRGQDVALRCDPISGHVSLFWYQQALGQGPEFLTYFQNEAQLDKSGLPSDRFFAERPEGSVSTLKIQRTQQEDSAVYLCASSLGAAGDTEAFFGQGTRLTVV.

The chain joins TRBV6-5 to TRBJ1-5, with D possibly matching TRBD1 (6 bases). V lost 10 bases to trimming and J lost 6 bases, with 16 bases between them. The CDR3 extends over 13 amino acids. Germline values: CDR1 MNHEY, CDR2 SVGAGI. CDR3 loop: CATIHRVGQPQHF. CDR3 coding DNA: TGTGCCACCATCCACAGGGTCGGTCAGCCCCAGCATTTT.

V gene TRBV6-2 or TRBV6-3 combines with J gene TRBJ1-1; no definite D call. Trimming removed 0 bases from V and 0 bases from J, with 8 bases in between. Germline assignment: CDR1 MNHEY and CDR2 SVGEGT. This CDR3 is built from 15 residues. The CDR3, as DNA: TGTGCCAGCAGTTACTCGAACAGCCTGAACACTGAAGCTTTCTTT. Its protein product is CASSYSNSLNTEAFF.

The genes are TRBV11-3 and TRBJ2-1, with TRBD2 matching over 10 bases. Losses at the gene ends were 6 bases for V and 6 bases for J; bases not matched to a gene: 5. The CDR3 is 14 residues long. Germline loops: CDR1 SGHNT, CDR2 YENEEA. For the CDR3, the DNA is TGTGCCAGCAGTCTAGCGGGAGTACGCAATGAGCAGTTCTTC. It yields the protein CASSLAGVRNEQFF.

The J gene is TRBJ2-7, the V gene TRBV29-1; perhaps TRBD1 as D (6 bases). Trimming stripped 1 base from V and 3 bases from J, with 10 bases between. This CDR3 contains 13 residues. The V gene's germline CDR1 is SQVTM and CDR2 ANQGSEA. CDR3 coding DNA: TGCAGCGTTGAAGCCGGGACAAGCTACGAGCAGTACTTC. Amino acid sequence: CSVEAGTSYEQYF.

The chain couples TRBV29-1 to TRBJ2-7; D is possibly TRBD1 (6 bases). The CDR3 has 12 residues. The V end lost 4 bases, the J end lost 6 bases, and 13 bases lay between the germline ends. Germline V gene data show CDR1 as SQVTM and CDR2 as ANQGSEA. CDR3 nucleotides: TGCAGCGTTGCTTGGCAGGGGTTCGAGCAGTACTTC. Protein sequence: CSVAWQGFEQYF.

The chain combines TRBV9 with TRBJ1-4; 7 bases align to TRBD1. This CDR3 region has 16 residues. The V and J ends lost 4 bases and 4 bases, in that order; junction bases with no gene match: 10. Per the germline V gene, CDR1 is SGDLS and CDR2 is YYNGEE. The DNA for the CDR3 is TGTGCCAGCAGCCCCGATTCCGGGACAGTTAATGAAAAACTGTTTTTT. It encodes CASSPDSGTVNEKLFF.

The chain employs TRBV11-2 and TRBJ2-1; 8 bases line up with TRBD2. Germline loops: CDR1 SGHAT, CDR2 FQNNGV. The length of the CDR3 is 15 residues. CDR3 sequence: CALAGGGLGNNEQFF. CDR3 coding DNA: TGTGCTCTAGCGGGCGGGGGCCTTGGTAACAATGAGCAGTTCTTC.

The rearrangement links TRBV7-2 to TRBJ1-3; D is undetermined. CDR1 and CDR2 (germline): SGHTA, FQGNSA. The CDR3 extends over 15 amino acids. The V end lost 7 bases, the J end lost 4 bases, and 17 bases lay between the germline ends. The CDR3 protein is CASTTKLAYGNTIYF. The CDR3 DNA reads as TGTGCCAGCACCACGAAATTAGCATACGGAAACACCATATATTTT. The full variable domain, its missing parts supplied by reference TRBV7-2 and TRBJ1-3, is GAGVSQSPSNKVTEKGKDVELRCDPISGHTALYWYRQSLGQGLEFLIYFQGNSAPDKSGLPSDRFSAERTGGSVSTLTIQRTQQEDSAVYLCASTTKLAYGNTIYFGEGSWLTVV.

V is TRBV5-1 and J is TRBJ2-3; the D gene is possibly TRBD2 (7 bases). The ends were cut back, 6 bases at V and 4 bases at J, with 21 bases in the middle. CDR1 and CDR2 (germline): SGHRS, YFSETQ. The CDR3 consists of 16 residues. The CDR3 sequence: CASTTQEGGAPDTQYF. CDR3 nucleotide sequence: TGCGCCAGCACAACTCAGGAGGGGGGGGCGCCAGATACGCAGTATTTT.

The chain carries TRBV4-2 and TRBJ2-3, with unresolved D. The CDR3 is 15 residues long. Germline CDR1 is LGHNA and CDR2 is YNFKEQ. V was shortened by 4 bases and J by 4 bases, with 15 bases between the two germline ends. The CDR3 region is CASSRLEVVSDTQYF. The CDR3 bases are TGTGCCAGCAGCCGACTCGAAGTTGTTTCAGATACGCAGTATTTT.

The genes are TRBV6-6 and TRBJ2-1; D is possibly TRBD1 (6 bases). This CDR3 region has 13 residues. V dropped 6 bases and J dropped 8 bases, with 14 bases sitting between them. CDR1 MNHNY and CDR2 SVGAGI come from the germline V gene (reference sequence). The CDR3 protein is CASRGTGSDEQFF. The CDR3 nucleotides read TGTGCCAGCAGAGGAACAGGGTCCGATGAGCAGTTCTTC.

Here the CDR3 reads CASSLAGGSEWRGNTIYF. DNA for the CDR3: TGTGCCAGCAGCTTGGCAGGCGGGAGCGAGTGGCGGGGAAACACCATATATTTT. The rearrangement joins TRBV5-6 to TRBJ1-3; D not resolved. Germline V lookup: CDR1 SGHDT, CDR2 YYEEEE. Trimming left V 0 bases short and J 4 bases short, with 20 bases between. This CDR3 contains 18 residues.

This chain joins TRBV6-6 and TRBJ2-5; D is ambiguous. With 0 bases removed from V and 5 bases from J, the gap between germline ends came to 4 bases. Germline loops: CDR1 MNHNY, CDR2 SVGAGI (reference sequence). The CDR3 loop spans 12 amino acids. The DNA for the CDR3 is TGTGCCAGCAGTTACTCCATGGAGACCCAGTACTTC. It is translated as CASSYSMETQYF.

Of note for this clone: One junction end does not reproduce the germline sequence, and a read error may be involved. This rearrangement joins TRBV15 to TRBJ2-3; TRBD2 matches 9 bases. This CDR3 has 16 residues. Germline lookup yields CDR1 LNHNV and CDR2 YYDKDF (reference sequence). As DNA, the CDR3 is TGTGCCACAAGCAGACGAGGGACTAGCCTAGGGGTTACGCAGTATTTT. It codes for CATSRRGTSLGVTQYF.

This sequence joins TRBV5-4 and TRBJ2-7; 8 positions match TRBD1. Germline V CDR1 and CDR2: SGHNT, YYREEE (reference sequence). This CDR3 comprises 14 residues. The J segment lost 6 bases and the V segment lost 0 bases, leaving 5 bases of the junction unmatched. In DNA, the CDR3 is TGTGCCAGCAGCTTGGGGGACAGGTCACGCGAGCAGTACTTC. This sequence encodes CASSLGDRSREQYF.

The chain has TRBV5-6 and TRBJ1-2, with a tentative D call TRBD1 (6 bases). The CDR3 is 13 residues long. Germline CDR1 reads SGHDT; CDR2 reads YYEEEE. The ends were cut back, 5 bases at V and 7 bases at J, with 15 bases in the middle. The CDR3 DNA reads TGTGCCAGCAGTCTTACAGGGAATTCTGGCTACACCTTC. Encoded protein: CASSLTGNSGYTF.

V usage is TRBV5-1 and J usage is TRBJ2-3; TRBD2 matches at 14 bases. V was clipped by 4 bases and J by 2 bases; unmatched bases: 6. This CDR3 is 17 amino acids long. Germline V CDR1 and CDR2: SGHRS, YFSETQ. The CDR3 region has the DNA TGCGCCAGCAGCATCCCGGGACTAGCGGGAGCCACAGATACGCAGTATTTT. Its translation is CASSIPGLAGATDTQYF. The variable domain in full, with the rest retrieved from reference TRBV5-1 and TRBJ2-3, is KAGVTQTPRYLIKTRGQQVTLSCSPISGHRSVSWYQQTPGQGLQFLFEYFSETQRNKGNFPGRFSGRQFSNSRSEMNVSTLELGDSALYLCASSIPGLAGATDTQYFGPGTRLTVL.

This CDR3 is CASSWKAGEEQYF. For the CDR3, the DNA is TGTGCCAGCAGTTGGAAAGCGGGTGAAGAGCAGTACTTC. The chain carries TRBV7-2 and TRBJ2-7; a weak D match, TRBD2 (6 bases). The V end was cut by 6 bases, the J end by 7 bases, with 16 bases between. Germline lookup yields CDR1 SGHTA and CDR2 FQGNSA. The length of the CDR3 is 13 residues.